The rows below give T cell receptor beta chains drawn from one sample of a study of cytomegalovirus exposure and HLA in healthy donors. Libraries were prepared by immunoSEQ multiplex PCR; TCRdb keeps only in-frame clonotypes and omits some of them. Among about 150,000 clones listed, 84% were seen once. Source material: PBMCs. These receptors were taken from a boy aged 2 to 10 in good health and CMV-seronegative. Both conserved end residues are part of each CDR3. The D gene is left open where the match is weak. Only some rows state a clone size, as once, few, many or a class for expanded clones.

>-|-|TRBJ1-4|TRBV6-5
CASSFNRGGDEKLFF
TGTGCCAGCAGTTTTAACCGTGGGGGGGATGAAAAACTGTTTTTT
>-|-|TRBJ1-2|TRBV9
CASSATGLNYGYTF
TGTGCCAGCAGCGCTACAGGGCTTAACTATGGCTACACCTTC
>-|TRBD1|TRBJ2-2|TRBV15
CATSDGTVNTGELFF
TGTGCCACCAGCGATGGGACAGTAAACACCGGGGAGCTGTTTTTT
>-|-|TRBJ2-7|TRBV5-1
CASSFEHEQYF
TGCGCCAGCAGCTTTGAGCACGAGCAGTACTTC
>few|-|TRBJ1-4|TRBV5-4
CASSFAPWEEKLFF
TGTGCCAGCAGCTTCGCCCCTTGGGAGGAAAAACTGTTTTTT
>-|TRBD2|TRBJ2-5|TRBV4-1
CASSQGLAVRSETQYF
TGCGCCAGCAGCCAGGGTCTAGCGGTACGTTCGGAGACCCAGTACTTC
>-|TRBD1|TRBJ1-4|TRBV18
CASSPNRDSPSTNEKLFF
TGTGCCAGCTCACCTAACCGGGACAGTCCCTCAACTAATGAAAAACTGTTTTTT
>-|-|TRBJ1-1|TRBV29-1
CSVNEGGVGEAFF
TGCAGCGTGAACGAAGGGGGAGTGGGTGAAGCTTTCTTT
>-|TRBD2|TRBJ2-1|TRBV18
CASSPRLAGGGDEQFF
TGTGCCAGCTCACCGAGACTAGCGGGAGGGGGAGATGAGCAGTTCTTC
>-|TRBD2|TRBJ2-6|TRBV10-2
CASSDRWGGDSGANVLTF
TGCGCCAGCAGTGACCGATGGGGAGGGGACTCTGGGGCCAACGTCCTGACTTTC
>-|-|TRBJ2-1|TRBV9
CASSVGFYSQFF
TGTGCCAGCAGCGTAGGATTCTACTCGCAGTTCTTC
>-|-|TRBJ2-1|TRBV1
CTSSQEPTGREGPSPFF
TGCACCAGCAGCCAAGAACCCACGGGGCGGGAGGGCCCTTCTCCGTTCTTC
>-|TRBD2|TRBJ2-5|TRBV27
CASSLGGEGRYQETQYF
TGTGCCAGCAGTTTAGGGGGGGAGGGGAGGTACCAAGAGACCCAGTACTTC
>-|TRBD1|TRBJ2-7|TRBV10-3
CAIARDRGHEQYF
TGTGCCATCGCCCGGGACAGGGGACACGAGCAGTACTTC
>-|TRBD1|TRBJ2-3|TRBV6-1
CASSQGQTDTQYF
TGTGCCAGCAGCCAGGGACAGACAGATACGCAGTATTTT
>-|-|TRBJ2-1|TRBV5-1
CASSLVVFNEQFF
TGCGCCAGCAGCTTAGTAGTTTTCAATGAGCAGTTCTTC
>-|-|TRBJ2-2|TRBV5-6
CASSLNWRSNTGELFF
TGTGCCAGCAGCTTGAATTGGAGGTCGAACACCGGGGAGCTGTTTTTT
>-|-|TRBJ2-1|TRBV5-1
CASSLVSDRHEQFF
TGCGCCAGCAGCTTGGTATCAGACAGACATGAGCAGTTCTTC
>-|-|TRBJ2-6|TRBV2
CASSTGAGANVLTF
TGTGCCAGCAGTACGGGGGCTGGGGCCAACGTCCTGACTTTC
>-|TRBD2|TRBJ2-1|TRBV2
CASRMGLATYNEQFF
TGTGCCAGCAGAATGGGACTAGCTACCTACAATGAGCAGTTCTTC
>-|-|TRBJ2-7|TRBV6-1
CASSGSRRGGQYF
TGTGCCAGCAGTGGGTCTCGACGAGGCGGACAGTACTTC
>-|-|TRBJ2-7|TRBV9
CASSVDGWTNYEQYF
TGTGCCAGCAGCGTAGATGGCTGGACTAACTACGAGCAGTACTTC
>once|TRBD1|TRBJ1-4|TRBV14
CASSQVWTGGNRVVEELFF
TGTGCCAGCAGCCAAGTCTGGACAGGGGGCAATAGGGTCGTTGAAGAACTGTTTTTT
>-|-|TRBJ2-2|TRBV5-1
CASSFRGGLFRTGELFF
TGCGCCAGCAGCTTTAGGGGGGGCTTATTTCGAACCGGGGAGCTGTTTTTT
>-|TRBD2|TRBJ2-7|TRBV9
CASSVTSGRGQNEQYF
TGTGCCAGCAGCGTGACTAGCGGGAGAGGACAAAACGAGCAGTACTTC
>-|-|TRBJ1-4|TRBV28
CASSPQGRLNEKLFF
TGTGCCAGCAGTCCCCAGGGGCGCCTTAATGAAAAACTGTTTTTT
>-|-|TRBJ1-2|TRBV6-1
CASTQSDFYGYTF
TGTGCCAGCACTCAATCAGATTTCTATGGCTACACCTTC
>once|-|TRBJ2-7|TRBV6-5
CASKESPWQAYEQYF
TGTGCCAGCAAGGAAAGCCCCTGGCAGGCCTACGAGCAGTACTTC